A single sample gave rise to the 8 T cell receptor beta chains below, sequenced in a study of regulatory dendritic cells for organ transplantation. Assay used: immunoSEQ multiplex PCR; TCRdb lists only in-frame clones, some missing. The sample holds 29,000 or so clones, over 75% seen once. The sequencing sample was made of memory CD4+ T cells from blood. Indicated subset: CD45RO+ memory T cells. These receptors were obtained from a human donor in good health.

The rearrangement uses TRBV7-6 and TRBJ2-7, with D possibly TRBD1 on 5 matching bases. Trimming removed 1 base from V and 5 bases from J, with 15 bases in between. CDR3 length: 15 amino acids. Germline V gives CDR1 SGHVS, CDR2 FNYEAQ. CDR3 residues: CASSLEGGASHEQYF. The CDR3 DNA sequence: TGTGCCAGCAGCTTAGAAGGTGGGGCGTCCCACGAGCAGTACTTC. Full variable domain (missing parts from reference TRBV7-6 and TRBJ2-7): GAGVSQSPRYKVTKRGQDVALRCDPISGHVSLYWYRQALGQGPEFLTYFNYEAQQDKSGLPNDRFSAERPEGSISTLTIQRTEQRDSAMYRCASSLEGGASHEQYFGPGTRLTVT.

The chain combines TRBV28 with TRBJ1-1, with no clear D. Per the germline V gene, CDR1 is MDHEN and CDR2 is SYDVKM. The CDR3 runs to 14 residues. V was clipped by 4 bases and J by 7 bases, with 16 bases between them. The CDR3 DNA reads as TGTGCCAGCAGTTCCTCCCCGTCGACCGATGAAGCTTTCTTT. This sequence encodes CASSSSPSTDEAFF.

This clone came up a few times. The chain has TRBV11-2 and TRBJ2-2; 12 bases are shared with TRBD1. V lost 3 bases to trimming and J lost 4 bases; unmatched junction nucleotides: 9. This CDR3 has 18 amino acids. Germline loops: CDR1 SGHAT, CDR2 FQNNGV. The CDR3 loop is CASSFTGGQGASTGELFF. CDR3 DNA: TGTGCCAGCAGCTTCACCGGGGGACAGGGGGCGTCCACCGGGGAGCTGTTTTTT. The complete variable domain, with remaining parts taken from reference TRBV11-2 and TRBJ2-2, reads EAGVAQSPRYKIIEKRQSVAFWCNPISGHATLYWYQQILGQGPKLLIQFQNNGVVDDSQLPKDRFSAERLKGVDSTLKIQPAKLEDSAVYLCASSFTGGQGASTGELFFGEGSRLTVL.

This chain connects TRBV6-6 to TRBJ2-7; D might be TRBD2 (5 bases). The CDR3 spans 13 residues. V was trimmed by 0 bases and J by 3 bases, leaving 6 bases between them. Germline assignment: CDR1 MNHNY and CDR2 SVGAGI (reference sequence). The CDR3 loop is CASSYSEVYEQYF. The CDR3 DNA reads TGTGCCAGCAGTTACTCGGAGGTCTACGAGCAGTACTTC.

The genes are TRBV7-2 and TRBJ2-1, with 8 bases aligning to TRBD2. CDR1 SGHTA and CDR2 FQGNSA come from the germline V gene. V lost 5 bases and J lost 10; bases outside the gene matches: 13. The CDR3 consists of 15 residues. The CDR3 loop is CASSPGGRGMGEQFF. In nucleotides, the CDR3 is TGTGCCAGCAGCCCGGGGGGGCGGGGTATGGGCGAGCAGTTCTTC.

The rearrangement uses TRBV4-1 and TRBJ2-2; D gene uncertain. Per the germline V gene, CDR1 is MGHRA and CDR2 is YSYEKL. The CDR3 extends over 16 amino acids. V was cut by 2 bases and J by 4 bases, with 14 bases left in between. CDR3 in amino acids: CASSQNDLGFTGELFF. The CDR3 DNA follows: TGCGCCAGCAGCCAAAATGACTTGGGTTTCACCGGGGAGCTGTTTTTT.

The rearrangement uses TRBV11-2 and TRBJ1-1; D is unresolved. Trimming took off 2 bases at V and 1 base at J, with 14 bases between the two ends. There are 16 residues in the CDR3. Germline lookup yields CDR1 SGHAT and CDR2 FQNNGV. DNA of the CDR3: TGTGCCAGCAGCTTAACGGGTGTCAGCACGAACACTGAAGCTTTCTTT. It specifies CASSLTGVSTNTEAFF.

The chain recombines TRBV18 with TRBJ2-1; no definite D call. CDR3 length equals 13 residues. Germline V gene sequence: CDR1 KGHSH, CDR2 LQKENI. Trimming stripped 6 bases from V and 7 bases from J, with 13 bases between. CDR3 region: CASSANVRNEQFF. The CDR3 nucleotides are TGTGCCAGCTCCGCTAACGTTCGGAATGAGCAGTTCTTC.